The 20 T cell receptor beta chains below come from one sample, sequenced in a study of cytomegalovirus exposure and HLA in healthy donors. The PCR used 60 Vbeta and 13 Jbeta primers. Only in-frame clones appear in the TCRdb table, and some are missing; sequencing was by immunoSEQ multiplex PCR. The sample has about 200,000 clones, 65% to 80% seen once. The sample consisted of PBMCs. These TCRs come from a man between 50 and 59 years old in good health and CMV-seronegative.

The chain couples TRBV7-9 to TRBJ2-1; 7 nucleotides match TRBD1. The CDR3 runs to 15 residues. V lost 5 bases and J lost 6; bases outside the gene matches: 10. The V gene's germline CDR1 is SEHNR and CDR2 FQNEAQ (reference sequence). This chain's CDR3 is CASSLLTTGVNEQFF. The CDR3 DNA is TGTGCCAGCAGCCTCCTTACTACAGGGGTCAATGAGCAGTTCTTC.

This chain uses TRBV27 with TRBJ2-3, with D possibly TRBD2 on 7 matching bases. The CDR3 is 15 amino acids. Germline CDR1 is MNHEY and CDR2 is SMNVEV (reference sequence). V was clipped by 8 bases and J by 4 bases, with 19 bases between them. CDR3 DNA sequence: TGTGCCAGCTCCCCCGGGGGAGGGGGAGCAGATACGCAGTATTTT. It translates to CASSPGGGGADTQYF.

The chain has TRBV29-1 and TRBJ2-5, with a possible D match to TRBD1 (6 bases). The J call is in doubt because the DNA end fits TRBJ2-7 better. CDR3 length equals 14 residues. CDR1 is SQVTM and CDR2 is ANQGSEA in the germline V gene. In DNA, the CDR3 is TGCAGCGTTGAGGTTCCTGGACAGAGCTACGAGCAGTACTTC. Translating it yields CSVEVPGQSYEQYF.

This chain connects TRBV27 to TRBJ2-1; 16 bases are a match to TRBD2. V trimming: 5 bases; J trimming: 2 bases; junction bases outside the gene matches: 3. The CDR3 spans 17 residues. The germline V gene encodes CDR1 MNHEY and CDR2 SMNVEV (reference sequence). The CDR3 bases are TGTGCCAGCAGTCCGGGACTAGCGGGAGGGCCCTACAATGAGCAGTTCTTC. It translates to CASSPGLAGGPYNEQFF.

This chain links TRBV2 with TRBJ2-7, with D uncertain. V shed 6 bases and J shed 3 bases, with 12 bases lying between them. CDR3 length: 13 residues. Germline CDR1 and CDR2: SNHLY and FYNNEI. The CDR3 nucleotides are TGTGCCAGCAGGGGTGTAACAGTCTACGAGCAGTACTTC. It is translated as CASRGVTVYEQYF.

The chain combines TRBV11-1 with TRBJ2-7; TRBD1 matches at 7 bases. The V gene end was trimmed by 1 base and the J gene end by 7 bases; junction bases not matched to a gene: 4. Germline V CDR1 and CDR2: SGHAT, FQDESV (reference sequence). The CDR3 consists of 13 residues. CDR3 DNA sequence: TGTGCCAGCAGCTTAGACAGGGGAAGGGAGCAGTACTTC. Translation: CASSLDRGREQYF.

This sequence joins TRBV18 and TRBJ1-2, with D possibly TRBD1 on 5 matching bases. CDR1 and CDR2 (germline): KGHSH, LQKENI. This CDR3 is built from 12 residues. V was trimmed by 2 bases and J by 7 bases, leaving 8 bases between them. For the CDR3, the DNA is TGTGCCAGCTCACCAGACGGGGGTGGCTACACCTTC. This translates into CASSPDGGGYTF.

This clone came up a few times. This chain's CDR3 is CASSRTSGYYEQYF. The CDR3 nucleotides read TGTGCCAGCAGCAGAACTAGCGGCTACTACGAGCAGTACTTC. The chain carries TRBV2 and TRBJ2-7, with 8 bases lining up with TRBD2. This CDR3 has 14 residues. Germline loops: CDR1 SNHLY, CDR2 FYNNEI. V was clipped by 6 bases and J by 3 bases; unmatched bases: 7.

This CDR3 reads CASSLERVRSEQYF. CDR3 DNA: TGTGCCAGCAGCTTAGAACGGGTGAGGTCCGAGCAGTACTTC. The V call is TRBV7-8, the J call TRBJ2-7; D is undetermined. Trimming took off 1 base at V and 6 bases at J, with 13 bases between the two ends. The CDR3 is 14 amino acids. Per germline, CDR1 SGHVS and CDR2 FQNEAQ.

This clone was counted between two and nine times. A junction boundary mismatches the germline segment, possibly from a read error. The rearrangement uses TRBV28 and TRBJ1-4, with D possibly being TRBD1 (6 bases). The CDR3 runs to 17 residues. The germline gives CDR1 MDHEN, CDR2 SYDVKM. This CDR3 is CASTLGGAGATNEKLFF. In nucleotides, the CDR3 is TGTGCCAGCACTTTAGGGGGGGCTGGGGCAACTAATGAAAAACTGTTTTTT.

The V and J genes are TRBV5-1 and TRBJ2-1; TRBD2 matches 14 bases. Germline V gives CDR1 SGHRS, CDR2 YFSETQ. The junction had 5 bases not matched to a gene; V was cut back by 4 bases and J by 2 bases. CDR3 size: 17 residues. The CDR3 sequence is CASSGVGLAGAYNEQFF. The CDR3 DNA reads as TGCGCCAGCAGCGGGGTGGGACTAGCGGGAGCCTACAATGAGCAGTTCTTC.

This rearrangement joins TRBV5-1 to TRBJ2-1; tentatively, D is TRBD2 (6 bases). This CDR3 is built from 14 residues. The V gene's germline CDR1 is SGHRS and CDR2 YFSETQ. Between the trimmed V and J ends, which lost 4 bases and 6 bases, there was a span of 14 bases. Written as DNA, the CDR3 is TGCGCCAGCAGCCCGGGACTGGGGGTCAATGAGCAGTTCTTC. Translated, it gives CASSPGLGVNEQFF.

The rearrangement links TRBV30 to TRBJ2-7; 11 positions agree with TRBD2. The CDR3 is 19 residues long. CDR1 and CDR2 (germline): GTSNPN, SVGIG (reference sequence). Germline trimming cut 1 base from V and 0 bases from J; bases unmatched to any gene: 14. The CDR3 protein is CAWSGVGTSGPFFSYEQYF. As DNA, the CDR3 is TGTGCCTGGAGTGGTGTCGGGACTAGCGGCCCGTTTTTCTCCTACGAGCAGTACTTC.

The V call is TRBV5-4, the J call TRBJ2-2; D is ambiguous. The germline gives CDR1 SGHNT, CDR2 YYREEE (reference sequence). This CDR3 is built from 14 residues. V was cut by 1 base and J by 1 base, with 5 bases left in between. CDR3 residues: CASSLSGNTGELFF. The CDR3 DNA reads as TGTGCCAGCAGCTTGTCCGGGAACACCGGGGAGCTGTTTTTT.

The chain combines TRBV11-3 with TRBJ2-3, with D unclear. The germline V and J ends were trimmed by 1 base and 3 bases, with 8 bases remaining between them. The germline V gene has CDR1 SGHNT and CDR2 YENEEA. The CDR3 sequence is 14 residues long. The CDR3 sequence: CASSLGSVTDTQYF. The CDR3 coding sequence is TGTGCCAGCAGCTTAGGGTCAGTAACAGATACGCAGTATTTT.

This clone appeared a single time. J is TRBJ1-5 and V is TRBV4-1; D ambiguous. The V gene's germline CDR1 is MGHRA and CDR2 YSYEKL. Trimming took 2 bases from V and 5 from J, leaving 10 bases between them. This CDR3 contains 14 residues. The CDR3 protein is CASSQMSLYQPQHF. The CDR3 bases are TGCGCCAGCAGCCAAATGAGCCTATATCAGCCCCAGCATTTT.

This clone was seen more than once but under ten times. V is TRBV28 and J is TRBJ2-1; D is ambiguous. CDR3 length: 15 amino acids. Germline-derived CDR1 and CDR2 are MDHEN and SYDVKM. Between the trimmed V and J ends, which lost 7 bases and 4 bases, there was a span of 17 bases. The CDR3 loop reads CASTPTLNYYNEQFF. The CDR3 DNA sequence: TGTGCCAGCACGCCTACGCTTAACTATTACAATGAGCAGTTCTTC.

V is TRBV5-1 and J is TRBJ2-5; TRBD2 matches at 8 bases. TRBJ2-7 matches the DNA end more closely, so the J call is doubtful. The length of the CDR3 is 15 residues. CDR1 is SGHRS and CDR2 is YFSETQ in the germline V gene. The CDR3 DNA reads as TGCGCCAGCAGCTTGGATTTGCGGGGGGCCTACGAGCAGTACTTC. Translating it yields CASSLDLRGAYEQYF.

The chain has TRBV18 and TRBJ2-2; the D gene is possibly TRBD2 (5 bases). CDR3 length equals 15 residues. Trimming took 6 bases from V and 3 from J, leaving 14 bases between them. Per the germline V gene, CDR1 is KGHSH and CDR2 is LQKENI. DNA of the CDR3: TGTGCCAGCTCTCGCTTGCGGCGGGACACCGGGGAGCTGTTTTTT. It yields the protein CASSRLRRDTGELFF.

The chain combines TRBV25-1 with TRBJ2-5; D ambiguous. Germline CDR1 is MGHDK and CDR2 is SYGVNS. The V end was cut by 3 bases, the J end by 7 bases, with 12 bases between. This CDR3 spans 13 amino acids. CDR3 loop: CASSDSLVVTQYF. DNA for the CDR3: TGTGCCAGCAGTGATAGTCTAGTGGTGACCCAGTACTTC.